The T cell receptor beta chain described here comes from a study of blood T cell repertoires in COVID-19. Overall study context: In each case, the material was cDNA or gDNA derived from T cells, B-cell-depleted T cells, or PBMCs.

The authors' processing: Counts of nucleated cells, estimated from reference gene primer amplification, were obtained. Assay: immunoSEQ multiplex PCR; the TCRdb copy retains only in-frame clones and omits some. V and J calls and clone size are those listed in that table; D and trimming were worked out from the DNA. The repertoire holds over 200,000 clones, about 83% seen once, with roughly 7.6% in the top ten. In this sample, this clone turned up a few times. The sequenced sample was peripheral blood. This receptor was obtained from a woman between 45 and 60 years old with active or convalescent COVID-19.

Here the CDR3 reads CASSIVEEPYNEQFF. The DNA for the CDR3 is TGTGCCAGTAGTATTGTGGAGGAGCCTTACAATGAGCAGTTCTTC. The V call is TRBV19, the J call TRBJ2-1; D might be TRBD2 (5 bases). Germline V gene sequence: CDR1 LNHDA, CDR2 SQIVND (reference sequence). Between the trimmed V and J ends, which lost 3 bases and 4 bases, there was a span of 13 bases. The CDR3 consists of 15 residues. Complete variable domain (other parts from reference TRBV19 and TRBJ2-1): DGGITQSPKYLFRKEGQNVTLSCEQNLNHDAMYWYRQDPGQGLRLIYYSQIVNDFQKGDIAEGYSVSREKKESFPLTVTSAQKNPTAFYLCASSIVEEPYNEQFFGPGTRLTVL.